Listed here are 25 T cell receptor beta chains from one sample, sequenced in a study of shared clonotypes between healthy human individuals. The method was immunoSEQ multiplex PCR; TCRdb's version includes in-frame clones alone and lacks a portion of them. The sample includes 450,000 to 500,000 clones, around three quarters seen only once; the top ten take less than 15%. Material for sequencing was PBMCs. Receptor source: a woman in her forties in good health. Some clones in this sample may be carry-over from other donors' samples.

There are many counts of this clone. The rearrangement uses TRBV7-8 and TRBJ2-3; 8 bases line up with TRBD2. J was trimmed by 2 bases and V by 3 bases; bases with no gene match: 4. The CDR3 sequence is 15 residues long. Germline V gene lookup returns CDR1 SGHVS and CDR2 FQNEAQ. CDR3 amino acids: CASSLAGGITDTQYF. The CDR3 DNA follows: TGTGCCAGCAGCTTGGCGGGGGGAATCACAGATACGCAGTATTTT.

The chain uses TRBV7-9 and TRBJ2-1; the D gene is possibly TRBD1 (5 bases). The CDR3 sequence is 14 residues long. V lost 1 base and J lost 4, with 8 bases in between. Per the germline V gene, CDR1 is SEHNR and CDR2 is FQNEAQ (reference sequence). The DNA of the CDR3 is TGTGCCAGCAGCTTAGAGACAGCTTACAATGAGCAGTTCTTC. Translated: CASSLETAYNEQFF. The entire variable domain, with the rest obtained from reference TRBV7-9 and TRBJ2-1, is as follows: DTGVSQNPRHKITKRGQNVTFRCDPISEHNRLYWYRQTLGQGPEFLTYFQNEAQLEKSRLLSDRFSAERPKGSFSTLEIQRTEQGDSAMYLCASSLETAYNEQFFGPGTRLTVL.

The chain has TRBV29-1 and TRBJ2-5; D gene ambiguous. The CDR3 spans 11 residues. Trimming removed 6 bases from V and 2 bases from J, with 7 bases in between. Per germline, CDR1 SQVTM and CDR2 ANQGSEA. In DNA form, the CDR3 reads TGCAGCGTACTCCCACAAGAGACCCAGTACTTC. The encoded protein is CSVLPQETQYF.

The J gene is TRBJ1-3, the V gene TRBV7-8; TRBD1 might be the D (5 bases). The CDR3 is made up of 15 amino acids. V was trimmed by 1 base and J by 4 bases, leaving 11 bases between them. Germline V gene data show CDR1 as SGHVS and CDR2 as FQNEAQ. The CDR3 is CASSLVSGLGNTIYF. The CDR3 DNA reads as TGTGCCAGCAGCTTAGTTTCGGGGCTCGGAAACACCATATATTTT.

The chain joins TRBV27 to TRBJ1-5; unclear D gene. V was trimmed by 7 bases and J by 6 bases, leaving 10 bases between them. Looked up from germline, CDR1 is MNHEY and CDR2 is SMNVEV (reference sequence). The CDR3 loop spans 12 amino acids. The DNA of the CDR3 is TGTGCCAGCAAAGGTGTCGGTCAGCCCCAGCATTTT. Protein product: CASKGVGQPQHF.

V gene TRBV4-3 combines with J gene TRBJ2-5, with TRBD1 as a possible D gene (6 bases). Between the trimmed V and J ends, which lost 0 bases and 1 base, there was a span of 12 bases. The CDR3 consists of 16 residues. The germline gives CDR1 LGHNA, CDR2 YSLEER. The CDR3 protein is CASSQEVGRGQETQYF. CDR3 bases: TGCGCCAGCAGCCAAGAAGTAGGCAGGGGCCAAGAGACCCAGTACTTC.

The gene calls are TRBV7-3 and TRBJ2-1; TRBD2 aligns across 7 bases. Germline lookup yields CDR1 SGHTA and CDR2 FQGTGA. The CDR3 has 15 amino acids. The trim removed 5 bases at V and 9 bases at J, leaving 13 bases unmatched. This CDR3 is CASSPGTGRDGEQFF. The CDR3 DNA is TGTGCCAGCAGCCCCGGGACGGGGAGGGATGGTGAGCAGTTCTTC. Supplemented by reference TRBV7-3 and TRBJ2-1, the full variable domain reads GAGVSQTPSNKVTEKGKYVELRCDPISGHTALYWYRQSLGQGPEFLIYFQGTGAADDSGLPNDRFFAVRPEGSVSTLKIQRTERGDSAVYLCASSPGTGRDGEQFFGPGTRLTVL.

The chain couples TRBV20-1 to TRBJ2-4; D is unclear. V lost 3 bases and J 5 bases, leaving 5 bases between the germline ends. This CDR3 has 11 residues. Germline CDR1 is DFQATT and CDR2 is SNEGSKA (reference sequence). As DNA, the CDR3 is TGCAGTGCTAGTCCCGAAAACATTCAGTACTTC. Encoded protein: CSASPENIQYF.

This sequence joins TRBV6-1 and TRBJ2-7, with 10 nucleotides matching TRBD2. The CDR3 has 16 amino acids. The V gene's germline CDR1 is MNHNS and CDR2 SASEGT. Trimming removed 1 base from V and 2 bases from J; junction bases left unmatched: 5. The CDR3 nucleotides read TGTGCCAGCAGTGAAGATTCTAGCGGGAGCCCCTACGAGCAGTACTTC. Its translation: CASSEDSSGSPYEQYF.

CDR3 sequence: CASSPGGWASRAKNIQYF. CDR3 sequence (DNA): TGTGCCAGCAGTCCCGGGGGCTGGGCCTCGCGAGCCAAAAACATTCAGTACTTC. The chain carries TRBV5-4 and TRBJ2-4; possibly TRBD1 or TRBD2 for D (6 bases each). The CDR3 loop spans 18 amino acids. Trimming took 5 bases from V and 0 from J, leaving 21 bases between them. In germline, CDR1 is SGHNT, CDR2 YYREEE (reference sequence).

Only a few counts were recorded for this clone. CDR3: CSARGDGYTF. In nucleotides, the CDR3 is TGCAGTGCTAGAGGGGATGGCTACACCTTC. The J gene is TRBJ1-2, the V gene TRBV20-1, with D hard to call. V dropped 1 base and J dropped 6 bases, with 3 bases sitting between them. The germline V gene has CDR1 DFQATT and CDR2 SNEGSKA (reference sequence). The CDR3 extends over 10 amino acids.

The chain employs TRBV5-6 and TRBJ2-1; a possible D gene is TRBD2 (6 bases). V lost 0 bases and J lost 1, with 8 bases in between. In germline, CDR1 is SGHDT, CDR2 YYEEEE. The CDR3 extends over 15 amino acids. For the CDR3, the DNA is TGTGCCAGCAGCTTGGGAGCGGGTTCCTACAATGAGCAGTTCTTC. This translates into CASSLGAGSYNEQFF.

The V call is TRBV19, the J call TRBJ2-7; D is perhaps TRBD1 (6 bases). The CDR3 extends over 15 amino acids. The ends were cut back, 3 bases at V and 6 bases at J, with 18 bases in the middle. CDR1 LNHDA and CDR2 SQIVND come from the germline V gene (reference sequence). The CDR3 sequence is CASSIEDRPWSEQYF. CDR3 DNA: TGTGCCAGTAGTATTGAGGACAGACCGTGGAGCGAGCAGTACTTC. Supplemented by reference TRBV19 and TRBJ2-7, the full variable domain reads DGGITQSPKYLFRKEGQNVTLSCEQNLNHDAMYWYRQDPGQGLRLIYYSQIVNDFQKGDIAEGYSVSREKKESFPLTVTSAQKNPTAFYLCASSIEDRPWSEQYFGPGTRLTVT.

CDR3 coding DNA: TGCAGCGTTGCACTGGGGGCGTATCCCACTGAAGCTTTCTTT. Translated: CSVALGAYPTEAFF. The chain links TRBV29-1 to TRBJ1-1; perhaps TRBD1 as D (6 bases). The germline gives CDR1 SQVTM, CDR2 ANQGSEA. Trimming left V 4 bases short and J 4 bases short, with 16 bases between. CDR3 length: 14 amino acids.

The V gene is TRBV19, the J gene TRBJ2-1; TRBD2 might be the D (5 bases). V shed 5 bases and J shed 7 bases, with 12 bases lying between them. Germline V gene data show CDR1 as LNHDA and CDR2 as SQIVND (reference sequence). This CDR3 has 13 residues. The CDR3 coding sequence is TGTGCCAGTAGTCGGGAAGGACGAAATGAGCAGTTCTTC. Translated: CASSREGRNEQFF.

This clone was picked up a small number of times. V and J are TRBV7-8 and TRBJ2-5; TRBD2 is a possible D gene (5 bases). V lost 2 bases and J lost 5, with 12 bases in between. The CDR3 is made up of 14 amino acids. Germline V gene sequence: CDR1 SGHVS, CDR2 FQNEAQ. The CDR3 nucleotides are TGTGCCAGCAGCTTAATACGATCGGGGGAGACCCAGTACTTC. Amino acid sequence: CASSLIRSGETQYF.

This clone has a handful of counts. This sequence joins TRBV7-3 and TRBJ2-7, with D possibly matching TRBD2 (5 bases). Germline CDR1 reads SGHTA; CDR2 reads FQGTGA. Trimming pared 5 bases from V and 7 bases from J, leaving 15 bases between. The CDR3 contains 13 residues. CDR3: CASSRTSPGEQYF. The CDR3 bases are TGTGCCAGCAGCCGGACCTCACCGGGAGAGCAGTACTTC.

This clone was picked up one time. J is TRBJ2-5 and V is TRBV9, with a possible D match to TRBD1 (6 bases). Germline V gene lookup returns CDR1 SGDLS and CDR2 YYNGEE. Deletions cut 6 bases from V and 5 bases from J, with 11 bases between. The CDR3 totals 12 residues. The DNA for the CDR3 is TGTGCCAGCAAGGGGGTAGCGGAGACCCAGTACTTC. Translating gives CASKGVAETQYF.

The gene calls are TRBV28 and TRBJ1-4; 7 nucleotides line up with TRBD1. The germline CDR1 and CDR2 sequences are MDHEN and SYDVKM. Trimming at V came to 5 bases and at J to 7 bases, leaving 13 bases not matched to a gene. CDR3 size: 16 residues. CDR3: CASSTSGGGLSEKLFF. In DNA, the CDR3 is TGTGCCAGCAGTACTTCAGGGGGAGGATTGAGTGAAAAACTGTTTTTT.

This clone was counted a few times. The chain links TRBV30 to TRBJ1-1; D is ambiguous. Germline CDR1 GTSNPN, CDR2 SVGIG (reference sequence). The CDR3 is 13 amino acids. With 2 bases removed from V and 4 bases from J, the gap between germline ends came to 11 bases. The CDR3 sequence is CAWSLGASTEAFF. The CDR3 nucleotides are TGTGCCTGGAGTTTGGGCGCGAGCACTGAAGCTTTCTTT.

This clone has just one count. CDR3 in amino acids: CSVEERDSLGEQYF. The CDR3 nucleotides read TGCAGCGTTGAAGAACGGGACTCCCTTGGCGAGCAGTACTTC. The V and J genes are TRBV29-1 and TRBJ2-7, with D tentatively TRBD2 (6 bases). In germline, CDR1 is SQVTM, CDR2 ANQGSEA. This CDR3 is 14 amino acids long. The ends were cut back, 0 bases at V and 6 bases at J, with 15 bases in the middle.

This chain joins TRBV30 and TRBJ2-7, with 8 bases fitting TRBD2. This CDR3 contains 14 residues. Trimming at V came to 4 bases and at J to 3 bases, leaving 8 bases not matched to a gene. The germline V gene encodes CDR1 GTSNPN and CDR2 SVGIG (reference sequence). The CDR3 DNA follows: TGTGCCTGGAATCCCGGGGGGGGACTCTACGAGCAGTACTTC. This sequence encodes CAWNPGGGLYEQYF.

CDR3 protein: CAWSISRNTEAFF. The CDR3 DNA sequence: TGTGCCTGGAGTATATCACGGAACACTGAAGCTTTCTTT. The V call is TRBV30, the J call TRBJ1-1; D uncertain. Germline values: CDR1 GTSNPN, CDR2 SVGIG (reference sequence). V lost 2 bases and J lost 1, with 8 bases in between. The CDR3 has 13 residues.

This clone was seen only once. V usage is TRBV29-1 and J usage is TRBJ1-2, with 7 nucleotides matching TRBD1. In germline, CDR1 is SQVTM, CDR2 ANQGSEA. The V segment lost 7 bases and the J segment 7 bases; nucleotides outside the gene matches: 9. CDR3 length: 12 amino acids. The DNA of the CDR3 is TGCAGCGCAGAGACAGGGTGGGGTGGCTACACCTTC. This codes for CSAETGWGGYTF.

The chain combines TRBV19 with TRBJ2-2; a possible D gene is TRBD1 (5 bases). V gave up 6 bases and J gave up 2 bases, with 10 bases separating them. The CDR3 spans 14 residues. Germline V gene sequence: CDR1 LNHDA, CDR2 SQIVND (reference sequence). In DNA, the CDR3 is TGTGCCAGTAGCCCCGGACACAACACCGGGGAGCTGTTTTTT. Residues: CASSPGHNTGELFF.